This T cell receptor beta chain was captured by sequencing in a study of T cell repertoires and HLA-DP antigens (dated by TCRdb to 2016 to 2019). Some background on the complete study: The study used an in vitro model of CD4+ T cell alloreactivity against allogeneic HLA-DP presented by transduced HeLa cells. The two alloantigens modelled structurally similar versus dissimilar alloantigens, differing from self at one and nine to ten peptide-binding groove amino acids, respectively. The three donors, two male and one female, ranged from the 18-to-29 to the 60-to-69 age band. The average DNA input was approximately 220 ng for sorted CD137+CD4+ samples versus roughly 1.1 ug for pre-culture CD4+ samples. General conclusions and limits of the study: Naive and memory CD4+ repertoires were not analysed separately. Similar clonality (about 0.41) was observed for sorted CD137+ cells against both alloantigens, and this clonality was much higher than that observed in pre-culture samples (around 0.042). The study was limited by having only three donors, by relying on a non-physiological HeLa antigen-presenting system, and by using total CD4+ responder cells. Average cumulative frequency of clones undetected before culture was approximately 40% against one allele and approximately 51% against the other.

The immunoSEQ multiplex PCR, with forward primers for 54 TRBV segments and reverse primers for 13 TRBJ segments, was used to amplify TCRB CDR3 regions. Pre-culture CD4+ samples were sequenced at deep resolution with a target of approximately 180,000 T cell genomes. Amplicons were sequenced on an Illumina HiSeq System, producing 87 bp reads covering the CDR3. Regarding the original processing steps: Reads were corrected for PCR and sequencing errors, and CDR3 regions were defined by alignment to IMGT reference sequences. Synthetic template pools were used to estimate the numbers of templates and unique rearrangements. Clonality was computed as 1 minus Pielou's evenness. Richness was estimated with the Daley-Smith estimator. Morisita's index was used to measure repertoire overlap. Clones found in cultured samples but undetected in the pre-culture repertoire of the corresponding donor were defined as low-abundance clones. This immuneACCESS table, as held by TCRdb, lists in-frame sequences with V and J called but not all clones. Of the missing ones, under half trace to an unresolved V gene in checked studies; the others have no known cause. The V and J calls and the clone size are those of that table, but D and trimming were determined from the DNA. Counted in this sample were 85,000 to 90,000 clones; around nine tenths of them appeared once. About 1.7% of the sample goes to the ten largest clones.

V and J are truncated by 0 bases and 2 bases respectively, leaving an intervening sequence of 3 bases. From a lookup of the germline V gene, CDR1 and CDR2 are SGHRS and YFSETQ. From the cysteine up to the phenylalanine, the CDR3 has a length of 14 residues. Left in the record is the CDR3 DNA by itself, 42 bases read in frame from the first base. Magnetic bead negative selection was used to isolate untouched CD4+ T cells from Ficoll-separated PBMC, with purity averaging nearly 98%. Untouched CD4+ T cells were isolated with magnetic beads from Ficoll-separated PBMC, and a purity of 95% to 98% was reached with negligible CD8+ contamination. Peripheral blood mononuclear cells were supplied by the buffy coats of a few healthy blood donors, who served as the study donors. Each of the three donors was CMV seronegative. Genomic DNA was extracted with the DNeasy Blood & Tissue Kit. For each subject, genomic DNA from sorted CD137+CD4+ cells and from pre-culture CD4+ baseline samples underwent TCRB sequencing.

Regarding this clone: Its recognized antigen is unknown. Base qualities are not provided; no much larger clone lies one nucleotide away.

This sequence originates from a man in his fifties in good health and CMV-seronegative. The sequence is built from TRBV5-1 and TRBJ2-6; the D segment cannot be called with confidence. Sequencing used CD4+ T cells from PBMCs. The nucleotide sequence is given as TGCGCCAGCAGCTTGGTCCCTGGGGCCAACGTCCTGACTTTC. The translation is CASSLVPGANVLTF.